The 24 T cell receptor beta chains in this list originate from one sample, sequenced in a study of T cells in Graves' hyperthyroidism and ophthalmopathy. It was RNA transcripts that yielded the amplified TCR beta CDR3 regions. HTBI primers were employed in a first-round RT-PCR of the TCR CDR3. TCRdb analysed the multiplex PCR reads with MiXCR anew, one entry per CDR3 protein. Among fewer than 750,000 distinct CDR3 sequences listed, about 43% were seen once. Material for sequencing was peripheral blood or thyroid tissue (not recorded which). The source is a woman aged 18 to 35 with Graves' hyperthyroidism.

This clonotype has more than one count but fewer than ten. The J gene is TRBJ1-5, the V gene TRBV30, with unresolved D. V lost 2 bases, J lost 0 bases, and 8 bases lay in between. The CDR3 has 14 amino acids. From germline, CDR1 is GTSNPN and CDR2 SVGIG (reference sequence). CDR3: CAWSLGVSNQPQHF. The CDR3 DNA follows: TGTGCCTGGAGTCTAGGTGTTAGCAATCAGCCCCAGCATTTT.

CDR3 sequence (DNA): TGTGCCAGCAGCGCCGGGACAGGGTTCGGAAATTCACCCCTCCACTTT. Translating it yields CASSAGTGFGNSPLHF. The gene calls are TRBV7-3 and TRBJ1-6, with TRBD1 matching 9 bases. The length of the CDR3 is 16 residues. V gave up 5 bases and J gave up 7 bases; unmatched junction bases: 9. CDR1 and CDR2 from the germline V gene are SGHTA and FQGTGA.

A word on this clonotype: An end of the junction does not agree with germline; a read error may underlie this. This chain links TRBV6-1 with TRBJ2-6, with D uncertain. Germline assignment: CDR1 MNHNS and CDR2 SASEGT. The CDR3 has 15 residues. The CDR3 DNA follows: TGTGCCATCAGTGAAGGGCTCCCCGGGGCCAACGTCCTGACTTTC. It encodes CAISEGLPGANVLTF.

This clonotype was detected many times. The chain carries TRBV7-3 and TRBJ2-2, with D possibly being TRBD2 (5 bases). Germline V gives CDR1 SGHTA, CDR2 FQGTGA. CDR3 length equals 14 residues. The ends were cut back, 5 bases at V and 1 base at J, with 8 bases in the middle. This chain's CDR3 is CASSRGMNTGELFF. The CDR3 coding sequence is TGTGCCAGCAGCCGAGGGATGAACACCGGGGAGCTGTTTTTT.

This clonotype was counted many times. The chain is built from TRBV19 and TRBJ1-1, with TRBD1 matching over 8 bases. V shed 2 bases and J 4 bases; nucleotides not matched to a gene: 3. The CDR3 totals 14 residues. Germline lookup yields CDR1 LNHDA and CDR2 SQIVND (reference sequence). The CDR3 nucleotides are TGTGCCAGTAGTATACAGGGGGCGAGCACTGAAGCTTTCTTT. It codes for CASSIQGASTEAFF.

In regard to this clonotype: This may be a read error: a much more frequent sequence differs by one nucleotide. The chain joins TRBV7-9 to TRBJ2-2; a possible D gene is TRBD2 (6 bases). The CDR3 sequence is 13 residues long. Germline V gives CDR1 SEHNR, CDR2 FQNEAQ (reference sequence). The CDR3: CASSLIRGGELSF. For the CDR3, the DNA is TGTGCCAGCAGCTTAATTAGAGGCGGGGAGCTGTCTTTT.

This clonotype was seen at least ten times. The chain links TRBV20-1 to TRBJ1-1; D not certain. The germline V gene has CDR1 DFQATT and CDR2 SNEGSKA (reference sequence). This CDR3 contains 12 residues. V dropped 4 bases and J dropped 10 bases, with 16 bases sitting between them. CDR3 bases: TGCAGTGCTATACCAGACCGTTTTGTAGCTTTCTTT. Protein: CSAIPDRFVAFF.

J is TRBJ2-2 and V is TRBV12-3 or TRBV12-4; 7 nucleotides line up with TRBD2. Trimming removed 3 bases from V and 11 bases from J; junction bases left unmatched: 9. The CDR3 totals 14 residues. Written as DNA, the CDR3 is TGTGCCAGCAGTTTGACGGGAGGCCCCGATGAGCTGTTTTTT. The encoded protein is CASSLTGGPDELFF.

Concerning this clonotype: A much larger clone lies one base from this, so it may be a read error. The rearrangement uses TRBV12-3 or TRBV12-4 and TRBJ1-2; D possibly corresponds to TRBD1 (5 bases). CDR3 size: 13 residues. The CDR3 sequence: CASSQARVGGCTF. For the CDR3, the DNA is TGTGCCAGCAGCCAAGCCAGGGTCGGCGGCTGCACCTTC.

This chain joins TRBV20-1 and TRBJ1-6; D unresolved. V lost 3 bases and J 7 bases, leaving 16 bases between the germline ends. This CDR3 comprises 15 residues. Germline V gene data show CDR1 as DFQATT and CDR2 as SNEGSKA (reference sequence). The CDR3 DNA follows: TGCAGTGCTAGCTTAGCCGGGTTGGGAAATTCACCCCTCCACTTT. It codes for CSASLAGLGNSPLHF.

The chain employs TRBV12-3 or TRBV12-4 and TRBJ1-5; 9 nucleotides match TRBD1. The J segment lost 4 bases and the V segment lost 7 bases, leaving 5 bases of the junction unmatched. This CDR3 is 14 amino acids long. The CDR3: CASTGTGSNQPQHF. CDR3 sequence (DNA): TGTGCCAGCACCGGGACAGGGAGTAATCAGCCCCAGCATTTT.

The V gene is TRBV5-1, the J gene TRBJ1-5, with D possibly matching TRBD2 (6 bases). The J call is in doubt because the DNA end fits TRBJ2-3 better. Germline V gene lookup returns CDR1 SGHRS and CDR2 YFSETQ. The CDR3 has 14 amino acids. CDR3: CASSLTDYTDTQYF. In DNA, the CDR3 is TGCGCCAGCAGCTTAACGGACTACACAGATACGCAGTATTTT.

This clonotype has ten or more counts. The chain links TRBV11-2 to TRBJ1-1; the match to TRBD1 covers 8 bases. J gave up 11 bases and V 3 bases, and 11 bases lay outside the gene matches. The CDR3 sequence is 14 residues long. The germline CDR1 and CDR2 sequences are SGHAT and FQNNGV. CDR3 sequence: CASSFNTDREEAFF. The CDR3 nucleotides read TGTGCCAGCAGCTTTAATACGGACAGGGAGGAGGCTTTCTTT.

The CDR3 loop is CASSLGLNLGYGYTF. CDR3 nucleotides: TGTGCCAGCAGTCTCGGACTCAACCTGGGTTATGGCTACACCTTC. The V call is TRBV3-1, the J call TRBJ1-2; D is uncertain. Trimming shortened V by 6 bases and J by 5 bases, and 19 bases separated the two germline ends. This CDR3 is built from 15 residues. CDR1 and CDR2 (germline): LGHDT, YNNKEL (reference sequence).

This clonotype came up once. The rearrangement uses TRBV10-3 and TRBJ1-2; TRBD1 matches 7 bases. This CDR3 has 16 amino acids. J was trimmed by 4 bases and V by 4 bases; bases with no gene match: 12. Germline V gives CDR1 ENHRY, CDR2 SYGVKD. The CDR3 bases are TGTGCCATCAGTGGGGCAGGGGGAGTCCCGACCTATGGCTACACCTTC. It encodes CAISGAGGVPTYGYTF.

The sample holds many counts of this clonotype. The chain joins TRBV7-8 to TRBJ1-2, with D possibly TRBD1 on 6 matching bases. From germline, CDR1 is SGHVS and CDR2 FQNEAQ. V lost 1 base and J lost 7, with 19 bases in between. There are 16 residues in the CDR3. CDR3 nucleotides: TGTGCCAGCAGCTTAGAGGACCGACAGGCTTGGTCTGGCTACACCTTC. It codes for CASSLEDRQAWSGYTF.

This clonotype was observed once. The chain is built from TRBV6-5 and TRBJ1-2, with a tentative D call TRBD1 (5 bases). Germline V lookup: CDR1 MNHEY, CDR2 SVGAGI. Trimming cost V 2 bases and J 3 bases, with 10 bases left between them. This CDR3 comprises 14 residues. DNA of the CDR3: TGTGCCAGCAGTTACGGGGGGGGGTACTATGGCTACACCTTC. Protein product: CASSYGGGYYGYTF.

V usage is TRBV15 and J usage is TRBJ2-7, with 14 bases fitting TRBD2. This CDR3 has 16 residues. The J segment lost 4 bases and the V segment lost 3 bases, leaving 5 bases of the junction unmatched. Germline CDR1 is LNHNV and CDR2 is YYDKDF (reference sequence). CDR3 nucleotides: TGTGCCACCAGCAGTGAAGGGACTAGCGGGAGTTACGAGCAGTACTTC. Protein: CATSSEGTSGSYEQYF.

This clonotype has only one observation. J is TRBJ2-7 and V is TRBV5-4; weak D call: TRBD2 (5 bases). CDR3 length: 13 residues. Trimming took 6 bases from V and 7 from J, leaving 17 bases between them. Germline values: CDR1 SGHNT, CDR2 YYREEE (reference sequence). DNA for the CDR3: TGTGCCAGCATGCTCAGGTCCCGGGATGAGCAGTACTTC. It specifies CASMLRSRDEQYF.

Many counts were recorded for this clonotype. The chain has TRBV3-1 and TRBJ2-7; 7 nucleotides agree with TRBD2. The CDR3 sequence is 15 residues long. Per the germline V gene, CDR1 is LGHDT and CDR2 is YNNKEL (reference sequence). V was clipped by 2 bases and J by 0 bases; unmatched bases: 4. CDR3 nucleotide sequence: TGTGCCAGCAGCCAATTAGGGACTAACTCCTACGAGCAGTACTTC. The encoded protein is CASSQLGTNSYEQYF.

This clonotype was detected only a few times. The chain combines TRBV4-1 with TRBJ1-1; 9 bases are a match to TRBD1. CDR3 size: 16 residues. V lost 1 base, J lost 5 bases, and 8 bases stayed unmatched. Germline CDR1 and CDR2: MGHRA and YSYEKL. CDR3 bases: TGCGCCAGCAGCCAAGTCCTCGGACAGGGGAGGACTGAAGCTTTCTTT. It specifies CASSQVLGQGRTEAFF.

The chain couples TRBV7-7 to TRBJ2-7; 8 bases agree with TRBD1. The V segment lost 5 bases and the J segment 1 base; nucleotides outside the gene matches: 13. Germline CDR1 SSHAT, CDR2 FNYEAQ (reference sequence). The CDR3 loop spans 17 amino acids. In DNA form, the CDR3 reads TGTGCCAGCAGCCCCAGCGCAAGGACAGGGACTTCCTACGAGCAGTACTTC. As protein: CASSPSARTGTSYEQYF.

A note on this clonotype: Here the CDR3 omits its conserved ending phenylalanine or tryptophan, so a read error is the likely source. Because the CDR3's place on the DNA is in doubt, the DNA is left out and the CDR3 is given as listed by TCRdb. This chain joins TRBV7-2 and TRBJ2-3; the listed D gene, TRBD1, was not tested against the DNA. Germline V CDR1 and CDR2: SGHTA, FQGNSA. Ends included, the CDR3 has 12 residues. The CDR3 spells CASSQSSPGGSY.

In this sample, this clonotype turned up many times. The chain couples TRBV4-2 to TRBJ1-6; no firm D call. The germline gives CDR1 LGHNA, CDR2 YNFKEQ. The length of the CDR3 is 19 residues. Trimming left V 0 bases short and J 9 bases short, with 24 bases between. CDR3: CASSQDIIFSGLARSPLHF. CDR3 nucleotide sequence: TGTGCCAGCAGCCAAGATATAATTTTTAGTGGCCTGGCTCGTTCACCCCTCCACTTT.